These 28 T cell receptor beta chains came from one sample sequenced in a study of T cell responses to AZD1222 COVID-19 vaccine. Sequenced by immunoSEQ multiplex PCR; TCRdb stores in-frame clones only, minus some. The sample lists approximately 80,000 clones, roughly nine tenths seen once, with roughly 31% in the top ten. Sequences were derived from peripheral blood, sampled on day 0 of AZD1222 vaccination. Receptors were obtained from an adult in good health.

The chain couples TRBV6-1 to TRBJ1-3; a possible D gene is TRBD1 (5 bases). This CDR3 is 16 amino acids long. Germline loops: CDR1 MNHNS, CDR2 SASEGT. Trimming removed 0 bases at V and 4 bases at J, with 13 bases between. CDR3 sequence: CASSEAVNRLGNTIYF. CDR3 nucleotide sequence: TGTGCCAGCAGTGAAGCGGTGAACAGGCTAGGAAACACCATATATTTT.

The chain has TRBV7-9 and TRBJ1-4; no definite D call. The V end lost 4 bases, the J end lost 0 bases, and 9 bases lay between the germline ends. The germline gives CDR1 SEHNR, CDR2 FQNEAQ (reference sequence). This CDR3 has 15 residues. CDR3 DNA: TGTGCCAGCAGCTACGGAAGGGCAACTAATGAAAAACTGTTTTTT. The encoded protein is CASSYGRATNEKLFF. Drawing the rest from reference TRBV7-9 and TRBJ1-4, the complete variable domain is DTGVSQNPRHKITKRGQNVTFRCDPISEHNRLYWYRQTLGQGPEFLTYFQNEAQLEKSRLLSDRFSAERPKGSFSTLEIQRTEQGDSAMYLCASSYGRATNEKLFFGSGTQLSVL.

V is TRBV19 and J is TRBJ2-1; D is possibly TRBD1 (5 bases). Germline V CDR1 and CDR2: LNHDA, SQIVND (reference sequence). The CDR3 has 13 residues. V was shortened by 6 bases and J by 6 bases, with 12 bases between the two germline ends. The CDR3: CASRTQGLNEQFF. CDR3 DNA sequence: TGTGCCAGTAGAACCCAGGGTCTCAATGAGCAGTTCTTC.

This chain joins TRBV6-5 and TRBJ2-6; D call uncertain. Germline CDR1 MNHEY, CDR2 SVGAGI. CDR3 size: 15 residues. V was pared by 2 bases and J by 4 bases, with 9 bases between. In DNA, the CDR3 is TGTGCCAGCAGTTACGGGCAGTCCGGGGCCAACGTCCTGACTTTC. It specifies CASSYGQSGANVLTF.

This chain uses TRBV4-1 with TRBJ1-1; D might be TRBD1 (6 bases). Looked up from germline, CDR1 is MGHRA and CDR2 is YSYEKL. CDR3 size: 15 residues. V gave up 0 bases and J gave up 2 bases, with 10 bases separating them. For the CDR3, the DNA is TGCGCCAGCAGCCAAGATCAGGGGCCCAACACTGAAGCTTTCTTT. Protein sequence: CASSQDQGPNTEAFF.

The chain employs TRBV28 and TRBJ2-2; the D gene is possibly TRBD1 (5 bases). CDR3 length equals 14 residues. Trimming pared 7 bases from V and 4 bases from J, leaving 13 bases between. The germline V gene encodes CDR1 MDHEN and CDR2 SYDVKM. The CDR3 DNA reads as TGTGCCAGCAATCGACAGAGCCCCACCGGGGAGCTGTTTTTT. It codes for CASNRQSPTGELFF.

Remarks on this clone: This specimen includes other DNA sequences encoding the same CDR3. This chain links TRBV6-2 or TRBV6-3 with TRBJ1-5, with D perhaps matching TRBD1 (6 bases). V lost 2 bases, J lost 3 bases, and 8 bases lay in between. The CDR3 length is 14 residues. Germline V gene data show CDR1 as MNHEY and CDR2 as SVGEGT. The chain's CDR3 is CASSYGGSNQPQHF. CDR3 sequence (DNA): TGTGCCAGCAGTTACGGGGGCTCCAATCAGCCCCAGCATTTT.

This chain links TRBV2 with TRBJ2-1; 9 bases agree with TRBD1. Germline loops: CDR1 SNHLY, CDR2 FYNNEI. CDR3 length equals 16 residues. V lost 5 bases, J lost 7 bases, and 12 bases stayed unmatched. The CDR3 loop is CASSTPRDRVYNEQFF. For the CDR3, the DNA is TGTGCCAGCAGTACACCCCGGGACAGGGTGTATAATGAGCAGTTCTTC.

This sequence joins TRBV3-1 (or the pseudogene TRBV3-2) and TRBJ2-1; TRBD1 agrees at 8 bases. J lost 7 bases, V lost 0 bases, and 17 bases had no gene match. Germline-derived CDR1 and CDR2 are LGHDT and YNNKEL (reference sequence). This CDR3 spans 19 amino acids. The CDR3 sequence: CASSQDLAGGIMRVNEQFF. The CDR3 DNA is TGTGCCAGCAGCCAAGATCTGGCAGGGGGCATAATGAGGGTAAATGAGCAGTTCTTC.

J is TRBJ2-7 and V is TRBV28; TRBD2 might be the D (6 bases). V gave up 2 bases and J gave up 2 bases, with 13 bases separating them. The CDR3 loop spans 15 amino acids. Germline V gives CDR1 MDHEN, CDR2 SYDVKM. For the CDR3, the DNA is TGTGCCAGCAGTTTAGCAGGGACTCCGACCTACGAGCAGTACTTC. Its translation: CASSLAGTPTYEQYF.

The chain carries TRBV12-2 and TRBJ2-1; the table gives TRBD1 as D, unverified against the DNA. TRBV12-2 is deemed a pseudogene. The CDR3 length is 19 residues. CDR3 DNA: TGTGCAAGTCGCTTAGCGGGCGGGACAGGTTATGGATCCTACAATGAGCAGTTCTTC. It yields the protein CASRLAGGTGYGSYNEQFF.

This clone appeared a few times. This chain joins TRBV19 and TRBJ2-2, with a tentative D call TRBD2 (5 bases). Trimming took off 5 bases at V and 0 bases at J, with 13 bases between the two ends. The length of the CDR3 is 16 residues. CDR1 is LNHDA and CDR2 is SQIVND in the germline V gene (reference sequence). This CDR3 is CASSEGDWANTGELFF. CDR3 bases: TGTGCCAGTAGTGAGGGAGATTGGGCGAACACCGGGGAGCTGTTTTTT.

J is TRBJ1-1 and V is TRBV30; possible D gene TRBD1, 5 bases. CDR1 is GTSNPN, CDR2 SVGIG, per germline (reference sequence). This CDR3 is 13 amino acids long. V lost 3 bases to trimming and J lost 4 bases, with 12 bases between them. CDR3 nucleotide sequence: TGTGCCTGGAGCCTACAGGCGGCCACTGAAGCTTTCTTT. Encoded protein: CAWSLQAATEAFF.

DNA for the CDR3: TGTGCCAGCAGTTTTTCTATTACCGACAGGGAAACAGATACGCAGTATTTT. Protein: CASSFSITDRETDTQYF. V is TRBV6-2 or TRBV6-3 and J is TRBJ2-3; 7 bases line up with TRBD1. Germline trimming cut 4 bases from V and 3 bases from J; bases unmatched to any gene: 13. Germline lookup yields CDR1 MNHEY and CDR2 SVGEGT. This CDR3 has 17 residues.

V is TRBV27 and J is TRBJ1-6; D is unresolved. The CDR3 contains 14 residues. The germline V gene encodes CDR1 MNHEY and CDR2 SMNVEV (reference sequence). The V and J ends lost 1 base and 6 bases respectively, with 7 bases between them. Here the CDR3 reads CASSLFVGNSPLHF. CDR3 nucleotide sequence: TGTGCCAGCAGTTTATTCGTGGGTAATTCACCCCTCCACTTT.

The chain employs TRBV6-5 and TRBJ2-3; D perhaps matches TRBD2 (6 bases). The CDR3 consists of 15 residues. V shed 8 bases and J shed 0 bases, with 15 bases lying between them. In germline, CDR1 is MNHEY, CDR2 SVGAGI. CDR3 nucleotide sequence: TGTGCCAGCTCAACGGGGGTTTCTAGCACAGATACGCAGTATTTT. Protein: CASSTGVSSTDTQYF.

The CDR3 is CASSTPGRPNTGELFF. The CDR3 DNA reads TGTGCCAGTAGTACCCCGGGACGACCAAACACCGGGGAGCTGTTTTTT. The chain has TRBV19 and TRBJ2-2; D assignment may be TRBD1 or TRBD2 (5 bases each). From germline, CDR1 is LNHDA and CDR2 SQIVND (reference sequence). V was shortened by 4 bases and J by 2 bases, with 14 bases between the two germline ends. This CDR3 is 16 amino acids long.

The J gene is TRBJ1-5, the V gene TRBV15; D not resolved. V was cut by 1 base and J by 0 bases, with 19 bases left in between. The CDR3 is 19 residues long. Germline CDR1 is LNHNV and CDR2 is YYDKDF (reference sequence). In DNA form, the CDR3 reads TGTGCCACCAGCAGAGTTATCGGAGCTGGGTCTAATAGCAATCAGCCCCAGCATTTT. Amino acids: CATSRVIGAGSNSNQPQHF.

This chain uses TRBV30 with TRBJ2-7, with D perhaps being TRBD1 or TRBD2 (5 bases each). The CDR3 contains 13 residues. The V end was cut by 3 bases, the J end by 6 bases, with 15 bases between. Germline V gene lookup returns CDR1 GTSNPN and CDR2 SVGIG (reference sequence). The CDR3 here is CAWRPRVGAEQYF. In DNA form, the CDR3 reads TGTGCCTGGAGGCCCAGGGTCGGGGCCGAGCAGTACTTC.

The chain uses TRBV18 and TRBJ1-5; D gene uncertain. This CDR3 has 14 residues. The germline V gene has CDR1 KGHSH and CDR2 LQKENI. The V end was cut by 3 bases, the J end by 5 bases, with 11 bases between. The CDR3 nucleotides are TGTGCCAGCTCACCGGGTAGAGACTATCAGCCCCAGCATTTT. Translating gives CASSPGRDYQPQHF. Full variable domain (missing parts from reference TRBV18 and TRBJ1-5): NAGVMQNPRHLVRRRGQEARLRCSPMKGHSHVYWYRQLPEEGLKFMVYLQKENIIDESGMPKERFSAEFPKEGPSILRIQQVVRGDSAAYFCASSPGRDYQPQHFGDGTRLSIL.

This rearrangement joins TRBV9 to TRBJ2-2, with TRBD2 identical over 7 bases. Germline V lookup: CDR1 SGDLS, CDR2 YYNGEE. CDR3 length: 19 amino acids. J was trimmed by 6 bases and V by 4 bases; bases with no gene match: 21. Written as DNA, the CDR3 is TGTGCCAGCAGCCCAACCGGGCTAGCGGACCCTCTGGGCGCCGGGGAGCTGTTTTTT. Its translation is CASSPTGLADPLGAGELFF. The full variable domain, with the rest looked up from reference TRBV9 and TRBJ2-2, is DSGVTQTPKHLITATGQRVTLRCSPRSGDLSVYWYQQSLDQGLQFLIQYYNGEERAKGNILERFSAQQFPDLHSELNLSSLELGDSALYFCASSPTGLADPLGAGELFFGEGSRLTVL.

The CDR3 DNA reads as TGTGCCAGCACCCTAAGGCGGGGAGTGTTAGCCAAAAACATTCAGTACTTC. Translation: CASTLRRGVLAKNIQYF. The gene calls are TRBV28 and TRBJ2-4, with D tentatively TRBD2 (6 bases). The CDR3 contains 17 residues. Germline lookup yields CDR1 MDHEN and CDR2 SYDVKM. The ends were cut back, 7 bases at V and 0 bases at J, with 19 bases in the middle.

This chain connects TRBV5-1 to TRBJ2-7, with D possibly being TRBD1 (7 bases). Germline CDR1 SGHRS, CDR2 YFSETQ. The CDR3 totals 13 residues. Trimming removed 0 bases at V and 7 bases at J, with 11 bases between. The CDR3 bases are TGCGCCAGCAGCTTGGACAGGGGAGGAGAGCAGTACTTC. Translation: CASSLDRGGEQYF.

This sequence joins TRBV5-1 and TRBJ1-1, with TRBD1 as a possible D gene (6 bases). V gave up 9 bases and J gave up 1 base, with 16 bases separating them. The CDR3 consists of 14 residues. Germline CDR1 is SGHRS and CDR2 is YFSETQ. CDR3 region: CATTQGGPNTEAFF. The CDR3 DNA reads TGCGCCACCACCCAAGGGGGGCCGAACACTGAAGCTTTCTTT.

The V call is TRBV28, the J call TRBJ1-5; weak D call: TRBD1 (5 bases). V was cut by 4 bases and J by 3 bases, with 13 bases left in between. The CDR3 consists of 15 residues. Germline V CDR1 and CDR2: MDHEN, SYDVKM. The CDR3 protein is CASSSEGQFNQPQHF. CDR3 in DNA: TGTGCCAGCAGTTCTGAGGGGCAGTTCAATCAGCCCCAGCATTTT.

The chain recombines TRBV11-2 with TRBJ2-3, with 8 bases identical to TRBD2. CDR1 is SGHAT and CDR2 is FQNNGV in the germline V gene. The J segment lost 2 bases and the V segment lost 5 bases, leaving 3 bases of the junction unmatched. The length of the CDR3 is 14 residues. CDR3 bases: TGTGCCAGCAGCCGGGGGGGCTCCACAGATACGCAGTATTTT. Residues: CASSRGGSTDTQYF. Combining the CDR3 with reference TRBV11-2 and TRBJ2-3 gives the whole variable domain EAGVAQSPRYKIIEKRQSVAFWCNPISGHATLYWYQQILGQGPKLLIQFQNNGVVDDSQLPKDRFSAERLKGVDSTLKIQPAKLEDSAVYLCASSRGGSTDTQYFGPGTRLTVL.

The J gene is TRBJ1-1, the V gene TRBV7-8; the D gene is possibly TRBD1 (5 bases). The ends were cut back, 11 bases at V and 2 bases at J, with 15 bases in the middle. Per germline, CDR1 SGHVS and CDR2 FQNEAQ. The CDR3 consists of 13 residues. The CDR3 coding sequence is TGTGCCGCCATCGGGGGGAAAAACACTGAAGCTTTCTTT. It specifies CAAIGGKNTEAFF. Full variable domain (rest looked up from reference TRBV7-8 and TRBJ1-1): GAGVSQSPRYKVAKRGQDVALRCDPISGHVSLFWYQQALGQGPEFLTYFQNEAQLDKSGLPSDRFFAERPEGSVSTLKIQRTQQEDSAVYLCAAIGGKNTEAFFGQGTRLTVV.

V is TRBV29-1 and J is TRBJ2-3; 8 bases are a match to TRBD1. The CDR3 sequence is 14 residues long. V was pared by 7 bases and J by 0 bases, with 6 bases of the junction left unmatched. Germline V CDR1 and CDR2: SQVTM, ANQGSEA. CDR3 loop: CSARQGLSTDTQYF. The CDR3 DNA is TGCAGCGCACGACAGGGGCTAAGCACAGATACGCAGTATTTT.